This TCR beta chain comes out of a study of blood T cells in healthy people across ages. This CDR3 comprises 17 residues. The ends lost 1 base at V and 6 bases at J; junction bases unmatched: 12. CDR1 is SGHRS, CDR2 YFSETQ, per germline. A J-beta primer mix and a sample-barcoded 5' primer were used in a second PCR of roughly 6 to 12 cycles. Each cDNA molecule carried a tag from a template-switch adaptor that contained 12 random nucleotides. MiXCR was run by TCRdb on the 5' RACE reads, yielding one entry per CDR3 protein. This table holds around 1.5 million distinct CDR3 sequences, approximately 38% found once.

The sequenced material came from blood. The TCR originated in a woman aged 18-29 years in good health. The V gene is TRBV5-1, the J gene TRBJ2-3, with 9 bases matching TRBD2. The CDR3 nucleotides read TGCGCCAGCAGCTTGTACGGTAGCGGGAGTTTTGGGGATACGCAGTATTTT. It encodes CASSLYGSGSFGDTQYF.